This TCR beta chain came from a study of T cell responses to AZD1222 COVID-19 vaccine. Study findings and constraints: Spike-specific TCR breadth and depth went up after people got two AZD1222 doses.

On this clone itself: Its specificity is not known.

Assay used: immunoSEQ multiplex PCR; TCRdb lists only in-frame clones, some missing. The sample has 150,000 or so clones; approximately 90% are singletons. V gave up 4 bases and J gave up 2 bases, with 14 bases separating them. The CDR3 is 15 amino acids. CDR1 and CDR2 from the germline V gene are SEHNR and FQNEAQ (reference sequence). This chain links TRBV7-9 with TRBJ1-2; D not certain. The origin of this receptor is an adult who received the AZD1222 COVID-19 vaccine. The sample consisted of peripheral blood, taken 28 days after the second AZD1222 dose. The CDR3: CASSYHTQINYGYTF. CDR3 in DNA: TGTGCCAGCAGCTATCACACCCAAATAAACTATGGCTACACCTTC.